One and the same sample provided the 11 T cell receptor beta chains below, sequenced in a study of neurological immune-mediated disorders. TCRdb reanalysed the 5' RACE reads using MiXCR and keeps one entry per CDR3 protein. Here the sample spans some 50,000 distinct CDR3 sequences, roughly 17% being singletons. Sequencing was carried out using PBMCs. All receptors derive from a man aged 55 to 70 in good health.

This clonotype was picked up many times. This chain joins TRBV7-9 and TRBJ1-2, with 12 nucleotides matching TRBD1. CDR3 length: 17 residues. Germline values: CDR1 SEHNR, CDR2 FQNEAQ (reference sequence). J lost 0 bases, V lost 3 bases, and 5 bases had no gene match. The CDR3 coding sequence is TGTGCCAGCAGCTTCCTGGGACAGGGGGCGGCTAACTATGGCTACACCTTC. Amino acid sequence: CASSFLGQGAANYGYTF. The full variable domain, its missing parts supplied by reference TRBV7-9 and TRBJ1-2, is DTGVSQNPRHKITKRGQNVTFRCDPISEHNRLYWYRQTLGQGPEFLTYFQNEAQLEKSRLLSDRFSAERPKGSFSTLEIQRTEQGDSAMYLCASSFLGQGAANYGYTFGSGTRLTVV.

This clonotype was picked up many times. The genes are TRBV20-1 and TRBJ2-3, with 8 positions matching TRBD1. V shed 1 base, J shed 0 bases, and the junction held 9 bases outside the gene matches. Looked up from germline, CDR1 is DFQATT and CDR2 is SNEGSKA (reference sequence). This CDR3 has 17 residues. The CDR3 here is CSARVRGGTGSTDTQYF. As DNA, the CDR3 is TGCAGTGCTAGAGTAAGAGGTGGGACAGGAAGCACAGATACGCAGTATTTT.

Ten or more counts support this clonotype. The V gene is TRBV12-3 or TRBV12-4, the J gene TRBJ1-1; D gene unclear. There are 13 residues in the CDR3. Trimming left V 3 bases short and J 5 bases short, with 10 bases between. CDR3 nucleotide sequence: TGTGCCAGCAGTTTCTTGACTGGTACTGAAGCTTTCTTT. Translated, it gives CASSFLTGTEAFF.

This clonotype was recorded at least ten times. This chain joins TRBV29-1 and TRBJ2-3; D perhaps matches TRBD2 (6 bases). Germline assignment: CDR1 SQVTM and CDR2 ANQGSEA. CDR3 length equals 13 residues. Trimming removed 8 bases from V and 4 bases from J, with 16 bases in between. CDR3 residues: CSTDLRGADTQYF. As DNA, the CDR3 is TGCAGCACGGACTTGCGGGGCGCAGATACGCAGTATTTT.

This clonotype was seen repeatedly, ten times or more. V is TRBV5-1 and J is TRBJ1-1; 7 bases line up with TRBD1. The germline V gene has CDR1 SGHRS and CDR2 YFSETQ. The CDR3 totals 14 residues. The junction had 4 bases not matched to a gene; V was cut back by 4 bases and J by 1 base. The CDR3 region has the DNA TGCGCCAGCAGCCGGACAGGTTGGAACACTGAAGCTTTCTTT. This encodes CASSRTGWNTEAFF.

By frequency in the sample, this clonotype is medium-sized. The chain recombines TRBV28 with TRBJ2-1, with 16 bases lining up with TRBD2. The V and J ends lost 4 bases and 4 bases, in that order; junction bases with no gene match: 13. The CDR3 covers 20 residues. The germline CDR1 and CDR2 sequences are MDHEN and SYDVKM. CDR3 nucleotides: TGTGCCAGCAGTTATCCCCCGGGACTAGCGGGAGGGAGGGGGTACAATGAGCAGTTCTTC. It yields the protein CASSYPPGLAGGRGYNEQFF. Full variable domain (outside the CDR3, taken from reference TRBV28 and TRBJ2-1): DVKVTQSSRYLVKRTGEKVFLECVQDMDHENMFWYRQDPGLGLRLIYFSYDVKMKEKGDIPEGYSVSREKKERFSLILESASTNQTSMYLCASSYPPGLAGGRGYNEQFFGPGTRLTVL.

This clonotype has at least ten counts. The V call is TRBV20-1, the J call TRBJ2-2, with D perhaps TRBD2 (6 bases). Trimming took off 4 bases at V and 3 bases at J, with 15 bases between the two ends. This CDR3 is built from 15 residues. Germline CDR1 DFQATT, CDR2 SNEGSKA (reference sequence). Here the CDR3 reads CSAKEDGRDTGELFF. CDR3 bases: TGCAGTGCTAAAGAAGACGGGAGAGACACCGGGGAGCTGTTTTTT.

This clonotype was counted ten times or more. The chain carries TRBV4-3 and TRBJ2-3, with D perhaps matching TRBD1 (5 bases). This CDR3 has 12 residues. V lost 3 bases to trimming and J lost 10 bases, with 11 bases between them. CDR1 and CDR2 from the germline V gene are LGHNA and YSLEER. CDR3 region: CASSQGRDPQYF. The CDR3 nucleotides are TGCGCCAGCAGCCAGGGGCGAGACCCGCAGTATTTT.

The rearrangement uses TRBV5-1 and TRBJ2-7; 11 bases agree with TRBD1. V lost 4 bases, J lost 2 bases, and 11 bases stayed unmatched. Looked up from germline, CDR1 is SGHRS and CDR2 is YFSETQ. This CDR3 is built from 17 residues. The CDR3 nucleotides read TGCGCCAGCAGCCTCCTCCCGCCGGGACAGGGGGCCTACGAGCAGTACTTC. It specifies CASSLLPPGQGAYEQYF.

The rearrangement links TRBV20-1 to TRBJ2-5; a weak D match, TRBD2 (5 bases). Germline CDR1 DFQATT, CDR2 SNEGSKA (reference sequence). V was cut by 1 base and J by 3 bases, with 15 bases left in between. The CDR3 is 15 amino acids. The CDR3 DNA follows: TGCAGTGCTAGAGTGGGCGGAGGAACTAAAGAGACCCAGTACTTC. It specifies CSARVGGGTKETQYF.

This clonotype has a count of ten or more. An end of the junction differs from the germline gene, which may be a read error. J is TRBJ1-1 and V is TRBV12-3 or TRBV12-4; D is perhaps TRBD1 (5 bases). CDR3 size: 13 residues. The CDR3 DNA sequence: TGTGCCAGCAGCTTAGGGGCTCCTATTGAAGCTTTCTTT. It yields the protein CASSLGAPIEAFF.